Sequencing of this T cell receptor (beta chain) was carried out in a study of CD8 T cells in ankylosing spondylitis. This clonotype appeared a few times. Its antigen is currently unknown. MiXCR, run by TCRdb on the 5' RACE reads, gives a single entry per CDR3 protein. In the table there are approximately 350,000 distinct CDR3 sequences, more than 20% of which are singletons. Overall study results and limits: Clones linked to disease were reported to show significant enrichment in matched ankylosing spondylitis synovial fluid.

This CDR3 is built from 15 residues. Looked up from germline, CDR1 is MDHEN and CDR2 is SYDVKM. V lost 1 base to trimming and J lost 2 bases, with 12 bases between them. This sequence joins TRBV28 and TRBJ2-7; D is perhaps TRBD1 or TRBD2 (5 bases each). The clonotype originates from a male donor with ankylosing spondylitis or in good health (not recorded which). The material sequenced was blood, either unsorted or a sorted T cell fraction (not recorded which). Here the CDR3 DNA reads TGTGCCAGCAGTTTATTCGGGGCTCTCCCCTACGAGCAGTACTTC. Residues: CASSLFGALPYEQYF.